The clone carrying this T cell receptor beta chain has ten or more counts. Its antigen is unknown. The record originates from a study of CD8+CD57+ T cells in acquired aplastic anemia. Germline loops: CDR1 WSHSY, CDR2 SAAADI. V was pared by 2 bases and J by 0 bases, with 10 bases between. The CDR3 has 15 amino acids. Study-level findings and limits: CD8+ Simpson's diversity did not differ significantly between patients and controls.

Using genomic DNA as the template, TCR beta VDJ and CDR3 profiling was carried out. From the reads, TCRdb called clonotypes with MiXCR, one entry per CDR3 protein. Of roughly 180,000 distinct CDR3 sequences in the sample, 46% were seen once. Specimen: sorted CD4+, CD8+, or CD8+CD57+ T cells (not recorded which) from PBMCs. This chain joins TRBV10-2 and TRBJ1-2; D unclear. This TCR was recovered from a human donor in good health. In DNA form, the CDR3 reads TGCGCCAGCAGTGAGCTCTCCACTACTAACTATGGCTACACCTTC. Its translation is CASSELSTTNYGYTF.